A single sample is the source of the 19 T cell receptor beta chains below, sequenced in a study of T cell repertoires in cytomegalovirus infection. Each CDR3 protein is one row after TCRdb ran MiXCR on the reads. The sample includes roughly 250,000 distinct CDR3 sequences, over 20% of them seen just once. Sequenced: CD8+ T cells from PBMCs. The receptors shown here come from a human donor in good health (CMV status not recorded). Some clones in this sample may be carry-over from other donors' samples.

This clonotype has more than one count but fewer than ten. This chain joins TRBV7-9 and TRBJ1-5, with 7 bases matching TRBD1. The CDR3 has 12 amino acids. The germline V gene encodes CDR1 SEHNR and CDR2 FQNEAQ (reference sequence). The V gene end was trimmed by 5 bases and the J gene end by 6 bases; junction bases not matched to a gene: 1. Written as DNA, the CDR3 is TGTGCCAGCAGCCAGGGGGTTCAGCCCCAGCATTTT. Its translation: CASSQGVQPQHF.

This clonotype was seen many times. The gene calls are TRBV12-3 or TRBV12-4 and TRBJ2-1; TRBD1 or TRBD2 may be the D gene (5 bases each). Trimming took off 7 bases at V and 6 bases at J, with 16 bases between the two ends. The CDR3 runs to 14 residues. The chain's CDR3 is CASTSGAPSNEQFF. CDR3 DNA: TGTGCCAGCACCTCCGGGGCACCCAGCAATGAGCAGTTCTTC.

This clonotype showed up just a few times. J is TRBJ2-1 and V is TRBV19; TRBD1 matches 7 bases. The CDR3 loop spans 15 amino acids. J lost 7 bases, V lost 2 bases, and 8 bases had no gene match. Looked up from germline, CDR1 is LNHDA and CDR2 is SQIVND (reference sequence). The CDR3 spells CASSIIGQEFNEQFF. CDR3 DNA: TGTGCCAGTAGTATAATAGGACAGGAGTTTAATGAGCAGTTCTTC.

The gene calls are TRBV19 and TRBJ2-1; 7 nucleotides line up with TRBD1. The CDR3 length is 15 residues. The J segment lost 4 bases and the V segment lost 3 bases, leaving 6 bases of the junction unmatched. Germline V gene data show CDR1 as LNHDA and CDR2 as SQIVND (reference sequence). The CDR3 nucleotides read TGTGCCAGTAGTATCTCCGGGACAGCTTACAATGAGCAGTTCTTC. Translating it yields CASSISGTAYNEQFF.

This clonotype was detected ten times or more. The chain couples TRBV12-3 or TRBV12-4 to TRBJ2-3; 11 bases are a match to TRBD2. The V gene end was trimmed by 5 bases and the J gene end by 1 base; junction bases not matched to a gene: 2. This CDR3 has 15 amino acids. CDR3 sequence (DNA): TGTGCCAGCAGTCAACTAGCGGGGGGCACAGATACGCAGTATTTT. It translates to CASSQLAGGTDTQYF.

The genes are TRBV7-6 and TRBJ1-6; D not resolved. Germline V CDR1 and CDR2: SGHVS, FNYEAQ. The V end lost 5 bases, the J end lost 5 bases, and 16 bases lay between the germline ends. This CDR3 is 16 amino acids long. The DNA for the CDR3 is TGTGCCAGCAGCCCGGGGTTAGGCGGGGATAATTCACCCCTCCACTTT. This encodes CASSPGLGGDNSPLHF.

The J gene is TRBJ1-5, the V gene TRBV20-1; 7 bases fit TRBD1. Per germline, CDR1 DFQATT and CDR2 SNEGSKA (reference sequence). The CDR3 has 14 residues. J lost 6 bases, V lost 6 bases, and 11 bases had no gene match. The CDR3 DNA reads TGCAGTGCCCCTTCGGGACAGTCACCTCAGCCCCAGCATTTT. This translates into CSAPSGQSPQPQHF.

This chain uses TRBV29-1 with TRBJ1-1, with 7 nucleotides matching TRBD1. Per germline, CDR1 SQVTM and CDR2 ANQGSEA. The CDR3 runs to 13 residues. CDR3 sequence (DNA): TGCAGTCTGACGCAGGGGGTCGACACTGAAGCTTTCTTT. It yields the protein CSLTQGVDTEAFF.

The sample holds many counts of this clonotype. This chain joins TRBV12-3 or TRBV12-4 and TRBJ1-4; unclear D gene. This CDR3 comprises 12 residues. V lost 6 bases, J lost 8 bases, and 10 bases lay in between. CDR3 in DNA: TGTGCCAGCAGCCGAAGCGGGGAAAAACTGTTTTTT. This gives the protein CASSRSGEKLFF.

This clonotype was seen at least ten times. The chain couples TRBV25-1 to TRBJ1-6; D unresolved. With 4 bases removed from V and 0 bases from J, the gap between germline ends came to 16 bases. This CDR3 is built from 18 residues. The germline CDR1 and CDR2 sequences are MGHDK and SYGVNS. The CDR3 bases are TGTGCCAGCAGTGCGCCAGCAGACTTGAGCTCCTATAATTCACCCCTCCACTTT. The encoded protein is CASSAPADLSSYNSPLHF.

This clonotype was found a few times. The CDR3 sequence: CASSLVQGVNYGYTF. The CDR3 DNA is TGTGCCAGCAGCTTGGTGCAGGGGGTGAACTATGGCTACACCTTC. The rearrangement links TRBV5-4 to TRBJ1-2, with 7 positions matching TRBD1. Trimming removed 0 bases from V and 2 bases from J; junction bases left unmatched: 4. This CDR3 is built from 15 residues. CDR1 and CDR2 (germline): SGHNT, YYREEE (reference sequence).

This clonotype was detected ten times or more. V gene TRBV20-1 combines with J gene TRBJ1-5; 7 bases are a match to TRBD1. With 0 bases clipped from V and 0 bases from J, the junction kept 5 bases outside the gene matches. Germline lookup yields CDR1 DFQATT and CDR2 SNEGSKA (reference sequence). This CDR3 region has 16 residues. CDR3 sequence: CSAREGTVFSNQPQHF. The CDR3 DNA reads as TGCAGTGCTAGAGAAGGGACAGTGTTTAGCAATCAGCCCCAGCATTTT.

This clonotype has only a few counts. This chain connects TRBV29-1 to TRBJ2-7; 10 bases are a match to TRBD2. There are 12 residues in the CDR3. V shed 5 bases and J 2 bases; nucleotides not matched to a gene: 0. Looked up from germline, CDR1 is SQVTM and CDR2 is ANQGSEA. CDR3 protein: CSVSGGAYEQYF. CDR3 nucleotides: TGCAGCGTTAGCGGGGGGGCCTACGAGCAGTACTTC.

This clonotype was detected only once. The CDR3 sequence: CASSIGRIGGTDTQYF. CDR3 nucleotides: TGTGCCAGTAGTATAGGGCGCATTGGAGGCACAGATACGCAGTATTTT. V usage is TRBV19 and J usage is TRBJ2-3; D is ambiguous. Germline loops: CDR1 LNHDA, CDR2 SQIVND (reference sequence). This CDR3 has 16 residues. V was shortened by 1 base and J by 1 base, with 12 bases between the two germline ends.

This clonotype appeared a few times. The CDR3 DNA reads TGTGCCATCATTGACGAGGTGGACTATGGCTACACCTTC. It codes for CAIIDEVDYGYTF. The rearrangement links TRBV10-3 to TRBJ1-2; no clear D gene. Germline V lookup: CDR1 ENHRY, CDR2 SYGVKD. This CDR3 contains 13 residues. V shed 7 bases and J shed 3 bases, with 12 bases lying between them.

In this sample, this clonotype turned up many times. CDR3 residues: CASSSIVRGNEAFF. The CDR3 DNA sequence: TGTGCCAGCAGCTCAATTGTAAGGGGGAATGAAGCTTTCTTT. The rearrangement links TRBV7-9 to TRBJ1-1; a weak D match, TRBD1 (6 bases). The germline gives CDR1 SEHNR, CDR2 FQNEAQ (reference sequence). V lost 4 bases and J lost 7, with 16 bases in between. This CDR3 has 14 amino acids.

Many counts were recorded for this clonotype. The chain is built from TRBV20-1 and TRBJ2-1, with D possibly TRBD1 on 5 matching bases. This CDR3 has 15 amino acids. Per the germline V gene, CDR1 is DFQATT and CDR2 is SNEGSKA (reference sequence). Trimming cost V 2 bases and J 3 bases, with 14 bases left between them. CDR3 bases: TGCAGTGCTAGATTTCGACAGAACCACTACAATGAGCAGTTCTTC. Its protein is CSARFRQNHYNEQFF.

This clonotype was found a few times. The chain is built from TRBV11-2 and TRBJ1-3; no clear D gene. This CDR3 has 14 residues. Germline lookup yields CDR1 SGHAT and CDR2 FQNNGV. V lost 3 bases, J lost 0 bases, and 6 bases lay in between. Here the CDR3 DNA reads TGTGCCAGCAGCTTTTGGGGCTCTGGAAACACCATATATTTT. This gives the protein CASSFWGSGNTIYF.

This clonotype turned up a few times. The V call is TRBV20-1, the J call TRBJ1-4, with TRBD1 as a possible D gene (5 bases). Germline CDR1 and CDR2: DFQATT and SNEGSKA (reference sequence). There are 13 residues in the CDR3. V lost 8 bases and J 7 bases, leaving 17 bases between the germline ends. The chain's CDR3 is CSSQGAEGEKLFF. The CDR3 coding sequence is TGCAGTTCCCAAGGGGCGGAGGGTGAAAAACTGTTTTTT.